These 10 T cell receptor beta chains were sequenced from one sample in a study of T cell responses to AZD1222 COVID-19 vaccine. Method: immunoSEQ multiplex PCR; TCRdb's copy keeps in-frame clones and lacks some. The repertoire includes about 150,000 clones, 84% of them detected once, and approximately 4% sits in the top ten. Source: peripheral blood, taken on day 0 of AZD1222 vaccination. These receptors were collected from an adult in good health.

The chain links TRBV30 to TRBJ1-5; D remains unclear. The ends were cut back, 0 bases at V and 6 bases at J, with 21 bases in the middle. The germline CDR1 and CDR2 sequences are GTSNPN and SVGIG (reference sequence). The CDR3 runs to 17 residues. The CDR3 bases are TGTGCCTGGAGTGTAACCGGAGTATCGGCAGCAGCTCAGCCCCAGCATTTT. Amino acids: CAWSVTGVSAAAQPQHF.

The chain is built from TRBV6-5 and TRBJ1-5; D ambiguous. V gave up 2 bases and J gave up 1 base, with 9 bases separating them. From germline, CDR1 is MNHEY and CDR2 SVGAGI. The CDR3 loop spans 15 amino acids. The CDR3 DNA follows: TGTGCCAGCAGTTACCCGGCCAGGAGCAATCAGCCCCAGCATTTT. Its translation is CASSYPARSNQPQHF.

This sequence joins TRBV19 and TRBJ1-6; perhaps TRBD1 as D (5 bases). Trimming removed 7 bases from V and 0 bases from J, with 19 bases in between. Looked up from germline, CDR1 is LNHDA and CDR2 is SQIVND (reference sequence). The CDR3 extends over 18 amino acids. The CDR3 is CASTPDGGSSSYNSPLHF. CDR3 nucleotide sequence: TGTGCCAGTACCCCAGATGGGGGTTCCAGCTCCTATAATTCACCCCTCCACTTT.

This rearrangement joins TRBV5-4 to TRBJ1-1; no definite D call. Germline-derived CDR1 and CDR2 are SGHNT and YYREEE (reference sequence). This CDR3 has 13 residues. Trimming took 0 bases from V and 4 from J, leaving 7 bases between them. CDR3 in amino acids: CASSLGAGTEAFF. In DNA, the CDR3 is TGTGCCAGCAGCTTGGGTGCCGGCACTGAAGCTTTCTTT.

V usage is TRBV9 and J usage is TRBJ1-3; D is unclear. The CDR3 contains 15 residues. Germline loops: CDR1 SGDLS, CDR2 YYNGEE. V was cut by 4 bases and J by 4 bases, with 15 bases left in between. The CDR3 sequence: CASSPGDRSGNTIYF. The CDR3, as DNA: TGTGCCAGCAGCCCCGGAGATAGGTCCGGAAACACCATATATTTT.

V usage is TRBV5-1 and J usage is TRBJ2-7, with D possibly matching TRBD1 (6 bases). Trimming took off 3 bases at V and 0 bases at J, with 13 bases between the two ends. This CDR3 comprises 15 residues. In germline, CDR1 is SGHRS, CDR2 YFSETQ. The DNA of the CDR3 is TGCGCCAGCAGCTCAACGGGACAACACTCCTACGAGCAGTACTTC. Translation: CASSSTGQHSYEQYF.

J is TRBJ2-7 and V is TRBV15; D is possibly TRBD1 or TRBD2 (5 bases each). The CDR3 spans 16 residues. CDR1 is LNHNV, CDR2 YYDKDF, per germline (reference sequence). The V gene lost 0 bases and the J gene lost 0 bases, with 12 bases spanning the gap. The CDR3 bases are TGTGCCACCAGCAGAGAAGTCGGGGACGTCTCCTACGAGCAGTACTTC. Its protein product is CATSREVGDVSYEQYF.

The chain has TRBV7-2 and TRBJ1-4; 9 bases agree with TRBD1. CDR1 SGHTA and CDR2 FQGNSA come from the germline V gene. This CDR3 has 17 residues. Losses at the gene ends were 1 base for V and 4 bases for J; bases not matched to a gene: 7. The CDR3 region is CASSLVLGTGFNEKLFF. DNA for the CDR3: TGTGCCAGCAGCTTAGTACTTGGGACAGGGTTTAATGAAAAACTGTTTTTT. The complete variable domain, with remaining parts taken from reference TRBV7-2 and TRBJ1-4, reads GAGVSQSPSNKVTEKGKDVELRCDPISGHTALYWYRQSLGQGLEFLIYFQGNSAPDKSGLPSDRFSAERTGGSVSTLTIQRTQQEDSAVYLCASSLVLGTGFNEKLFFGSGTQLSVL.

The chain combines TRBV6-1 with TRBJ1-6; 10 nucleotides align to TRBD1. Looked up from germline, CDR1 is MNHNS and CDR2 is SASEGT. V was pared by 0 bases and J by 7 bases, with 0 bases of the junction left unmatched. The CDR3 spans 15 residues. CDR3 DNA: TGTGCCAGCAGTGAAGCGACAGGGGGCAATTCACCCCTCCACTTT. It is translated as CASSEATGGNSPLHF.

The chain has TRBV18 and TRBJ2-3; the match to TRBD2 covers 14 bases. After removal of 3 bases from V and 4 bases from J, the junction contained 6 bases not matched to a gene. Germline CDR1 and CDR2: KGHSH and LQKENI. This CDR3 has 17 residues. The CDR3 region has the DNA TGTGCCAGCTCACCCTTCGGGACTAGCGGGGGCCCAGATACGCAGTATTTT. Amino acid sequence: CASSPFGTSGGPDTQYF. Filled out from reference TRBV18 and TRBJ2-3, the complete variable domain reads NAGVMQNPRHLVRRRGQEARLRCSPMKGHSHVYWYRQLPEEGLKFMVYLQKENIIDESGMPKERFSAEFPKEGPSILRIQQVVRGDSAAYFCASSPFGTSGGPDTQYFGPGTRLTVL.